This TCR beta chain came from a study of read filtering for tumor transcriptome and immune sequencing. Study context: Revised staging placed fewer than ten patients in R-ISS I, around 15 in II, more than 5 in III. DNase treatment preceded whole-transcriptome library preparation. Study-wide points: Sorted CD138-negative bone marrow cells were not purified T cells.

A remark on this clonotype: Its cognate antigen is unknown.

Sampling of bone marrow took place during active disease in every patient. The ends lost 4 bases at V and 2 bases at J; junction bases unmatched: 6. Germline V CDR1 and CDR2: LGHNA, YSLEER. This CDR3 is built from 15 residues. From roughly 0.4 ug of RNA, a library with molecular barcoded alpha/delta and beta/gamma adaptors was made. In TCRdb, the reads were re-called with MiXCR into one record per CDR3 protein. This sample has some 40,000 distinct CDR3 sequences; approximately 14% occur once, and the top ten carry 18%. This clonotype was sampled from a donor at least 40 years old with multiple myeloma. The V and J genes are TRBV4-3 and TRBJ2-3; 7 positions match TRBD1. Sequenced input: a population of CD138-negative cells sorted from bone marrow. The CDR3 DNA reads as TGCGCCAGCAGCCTCCGACAGGGAACCACAGATACGCAGTATTTT. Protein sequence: CASSLRQGTTDTQYF.